The sequence of this T cell receptor beta chain was determined in a study of blood T cell repertoires in COVID-19. With V trimmed by 8 bases and J by 2 bases, 12 bases remained unmatched. The CDR3 totals 16 residues. From germline, CDR1 is LNHDA and CDR2 SQIVND (reference sequence). Here immunoSEQ multiplex PCR was the method, and the copy in TCRdb shows in-frame clones only, minus some. The sample includes more than 9,000 clones, roughly 85% of them seen just once. The sequenced sample consisted of peripheral blood. This chain joins TRBV19 and TRBJ2-7; 10 nucleotides line up with TRBD2. This clonotype was sampled from a human donor in a cohort sampled during active COVID-19. The CDR3 protein is CASGTSGTRFPYEQYF. CDR3 nucleotides: TGTGCCAGTGGAACTAGCGGGACTCGATTCCCCTACGAGCAGTACTTC.